This T cell receptor beta chain appears in the sequencing data of a study of identical twins. V lost 7 bases to trimming and J lost 5 bases, with 14 bases between them. The CDR3 consists of 13 residues. Via MiXCR, TCRdb re-called the 5' RACE reads, giving one row per CDR3 protein. The profile shows some 560,000 distinct CDR3 sequences, roughly 9.9% of them singletons. This clonotype came up a few times. What it binds is unknown. Study results and limitations: Zero-insertion results could be subject to partial confounding by invariant MAIT and iNKT cells.

These data were also filed under a second study, of yellow fever vaccine responses in identical twins.

The chain combines TRBV12-3 or TRBV12-4 with TRBJ2-5, with D perhaps matching TRBD1 or TRBD2 (5 bases each). The receptor was derived from a woman aged 18-30 years in good health. The sequenced material came from PBMCs. The DNA for the CDR3 is TGTGCCAGCAAATCCCGGGGCCGGGAGACCCAGTACTTC. Its translation is CASKSRGRETQYF.